This T cell receptor (beta chain) was found in a study of patients and donors after allogeneic stem cell transplantation. The CDR3 spans 13 residues. V lost 0 bases and J 6 bases, leaving 8 bases between the germline ends. TCRdb re-called the RT-PCR reads with MiXCR, one entry per CDR3 protein. The sample has some 30,000 distinct CDR3 sequences; around 35% are singletons. The sample comprised blood, either unsorted or a sorted T cell fraction (not recorded which). The receptor was isolated from a human donor who was either an allogeneic HSCT recipient or a stem cell or donor lymphocyte infusion donor (not recorded which). It is not recorded whose cells these are; they may come from a transplant donor. The V gene is TRBV12-3 or TRBV12-4, the J gene TRBJ1-1, with a tentative D call TRBD1 (5 bases). CDR3 amino acids: CASSLARGAEAFF. CDR3 DNA: TGTGCCAGCAGTTTAGCGCGGGGGGCTGAAGCTTTCTTT.